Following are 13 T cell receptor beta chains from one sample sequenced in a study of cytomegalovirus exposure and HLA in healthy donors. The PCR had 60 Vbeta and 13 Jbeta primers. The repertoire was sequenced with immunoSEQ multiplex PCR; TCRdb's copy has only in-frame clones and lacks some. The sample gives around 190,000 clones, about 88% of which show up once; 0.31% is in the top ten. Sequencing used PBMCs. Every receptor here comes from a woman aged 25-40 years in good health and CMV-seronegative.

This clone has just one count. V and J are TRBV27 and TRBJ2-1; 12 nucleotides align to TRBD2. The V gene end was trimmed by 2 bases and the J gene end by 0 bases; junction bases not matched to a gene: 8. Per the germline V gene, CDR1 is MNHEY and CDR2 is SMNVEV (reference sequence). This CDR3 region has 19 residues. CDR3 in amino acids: CASSLASGGVYLSYNEQFF. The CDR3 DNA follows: TGTGCCAGCAGTTTAGCTAGCGGGGGGGTTTATCTCTCCTACAATGAGCAGTTCTTC.

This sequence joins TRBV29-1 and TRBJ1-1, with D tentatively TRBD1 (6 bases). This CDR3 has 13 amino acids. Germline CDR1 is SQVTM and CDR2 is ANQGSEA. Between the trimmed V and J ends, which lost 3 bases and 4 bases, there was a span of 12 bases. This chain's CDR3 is CSVEAGVGTEAFF. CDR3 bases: TGCAGCGTTGAGGCAGGGGTGGGCACTGAAGCTTTCTTT. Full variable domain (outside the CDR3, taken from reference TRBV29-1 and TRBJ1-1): SAVISQKPSRDICQRGTSLTIQCQVDSQVTMMFWYRQQPGQSLTLIATANQGSEATYESGFVIDKFPISRPNLTFSTLTVSNMSPEDSSIYLCSVEAGVGTEAFFGQGTRLTVV.

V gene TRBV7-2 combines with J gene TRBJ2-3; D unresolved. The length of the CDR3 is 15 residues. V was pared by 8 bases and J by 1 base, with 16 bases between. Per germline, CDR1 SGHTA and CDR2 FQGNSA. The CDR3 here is CASHLILTGTDTQYF. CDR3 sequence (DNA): TGTGCCAGCCATCTAATCCTAACGGGCACAGATACGCAGTATTTT.

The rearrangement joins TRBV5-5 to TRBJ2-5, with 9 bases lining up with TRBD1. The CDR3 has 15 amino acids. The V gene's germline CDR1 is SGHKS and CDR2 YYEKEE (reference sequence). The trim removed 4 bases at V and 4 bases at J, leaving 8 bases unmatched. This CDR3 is CASSRGTGTLETQYF. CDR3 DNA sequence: TGTGCCAGCAGCCGAGGGACAGGGACGTTAGAGACCCAGTACTTC.

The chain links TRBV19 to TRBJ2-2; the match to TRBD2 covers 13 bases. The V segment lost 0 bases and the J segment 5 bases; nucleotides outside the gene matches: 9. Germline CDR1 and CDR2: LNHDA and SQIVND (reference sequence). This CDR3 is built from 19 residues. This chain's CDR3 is CASSIEPGLAGYRTGELFF. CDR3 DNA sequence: TGTGCCAGTAGTATAGAGCCGGGACTAGCGGGATATCGGACCGGGGAGCTGTTTTTT.

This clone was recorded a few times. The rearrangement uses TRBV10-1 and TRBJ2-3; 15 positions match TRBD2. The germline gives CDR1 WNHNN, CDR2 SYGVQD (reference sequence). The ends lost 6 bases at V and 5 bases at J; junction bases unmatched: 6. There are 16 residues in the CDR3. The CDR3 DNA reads TGCGCCAGCAGCCCGGGACTAGCGGGAGGTCTAGATACGCAGTATTTT. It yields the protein CASSPGLAGGLDTQYF.

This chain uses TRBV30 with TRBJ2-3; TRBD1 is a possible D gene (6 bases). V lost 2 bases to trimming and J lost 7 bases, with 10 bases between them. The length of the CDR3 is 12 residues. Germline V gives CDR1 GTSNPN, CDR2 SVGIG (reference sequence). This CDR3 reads CAWSSTGNTQYF. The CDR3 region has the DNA TGTGCCTGGAGTTCCACAGGGAATACGCAGTATTTT.

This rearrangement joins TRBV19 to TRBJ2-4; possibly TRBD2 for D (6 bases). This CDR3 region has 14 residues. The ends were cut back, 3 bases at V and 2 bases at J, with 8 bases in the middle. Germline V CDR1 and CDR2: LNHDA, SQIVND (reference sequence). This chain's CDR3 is CASSIAGTKNIQYF. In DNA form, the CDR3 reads TGTGCCAGTAGTATCGCGGGGACCAAAAACATTCAGTACTTC.

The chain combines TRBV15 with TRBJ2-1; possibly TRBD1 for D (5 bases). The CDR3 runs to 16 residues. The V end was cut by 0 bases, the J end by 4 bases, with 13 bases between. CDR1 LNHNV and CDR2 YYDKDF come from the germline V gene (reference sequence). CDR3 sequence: CATSRDRQGIYNEQFF. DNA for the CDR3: TGTGCCACCAGCAGAGATAGGCAGGGAATTTACAATGAGCAGTTCTTC.

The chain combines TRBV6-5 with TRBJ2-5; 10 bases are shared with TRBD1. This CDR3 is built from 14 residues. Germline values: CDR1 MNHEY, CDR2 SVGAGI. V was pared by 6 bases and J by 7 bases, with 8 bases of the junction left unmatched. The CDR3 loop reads CASRETGGVGTQYF. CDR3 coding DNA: TGTGCCAGCAGGGAGACAGGGGGCGTCGGGACCCAGTACTTC.

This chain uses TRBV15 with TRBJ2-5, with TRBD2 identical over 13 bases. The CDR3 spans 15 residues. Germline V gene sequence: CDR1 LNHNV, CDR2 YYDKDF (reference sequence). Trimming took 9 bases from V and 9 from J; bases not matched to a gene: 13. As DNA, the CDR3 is TGTGCCACGGCTCAGGGGACTAGCGGGGCCAGTCCCCAGTACTTC. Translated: CATAQGTSGASPQYF.

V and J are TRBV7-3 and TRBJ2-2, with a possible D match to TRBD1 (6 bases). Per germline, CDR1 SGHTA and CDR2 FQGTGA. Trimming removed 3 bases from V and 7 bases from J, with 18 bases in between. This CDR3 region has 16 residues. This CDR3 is CASSFSLGQPVGELFF. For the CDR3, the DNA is TGTGCCAGCAGCTTTTCACTTGGACAGCCTGTCGGGGAGCTGTTTTTT.

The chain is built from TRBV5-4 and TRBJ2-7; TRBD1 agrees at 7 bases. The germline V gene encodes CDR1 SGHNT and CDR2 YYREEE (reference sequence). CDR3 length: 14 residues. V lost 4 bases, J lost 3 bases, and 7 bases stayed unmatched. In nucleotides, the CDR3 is TGTGCCAGCAGCGAAAACAGGGGCGTCTACGAGCAGTACTTC. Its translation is CASSENRGVYEQYF. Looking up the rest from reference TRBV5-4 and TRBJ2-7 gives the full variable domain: ETGVTQSPTHLIKTRGQQVTLRCSSQSGHNTVSWYQQALGQGPQFIFQYYREEENGRGNFPPRFSGLQFPNYSSELNVNALELDDSALYLCASSENRGVYEQYFGPGTRLTVT.